The 30 T cell receptor beta chains reported below all come from one sample, sequenced in a study of blood T cell repertoires in COVID-19 (dated by TCRdb to between 2020 and 2021). Library preparation was by the immunoSEQ multiplex PCR assay. TCRdb retrieved this table from immuneACCESS and kept in-frame rearrangements only. Not all clones are present; in checked studies, unresolved V genes account for under half, and no reason is known for the remainder. Within this sample are hundreds of thousands of clones, with approximately 85% of them counted one time only. Jointly, the top ten make up 6% to 9% of the sample. The sample consisted of peripheral blood. The receptors were gathered from a human donor in a cohort sampled during active COVID-19.

This chain links TRBV9 with TRBJ2-6; 10 bases map to TRBD1. Germline loops: CDR1 SGDLS, CDR2 YYNGEE. With V trimmed by 4 bases and J by 4 bases, 8 bases remained unmatched. The CDR3 is 17 amino acids. For the CDR3, the DNA is TGTGCCAGCAGCCCCCGACAGGGGGCATCCGGGGCCAACGTCCTGACTTTC. Encoded protein: CASSPRQGASGANVLTF.

The chain recombines TRBV11-3 with TRBJ2-5; D is unresolved. Germline-derived CDR1 and CDR2 are SGHNT and YENEEA. Trimming cost V 3 bases and J 5 bases, with 10 bases left between them. The CDR3 length is 13 residues. Here the CDR3 DNA reads TGTGCCAGCAGCTTGAGGATTGGGGAGACCCAGTACTTC. Residues: CASSLRIGETQYF.

This clone was counted a single time. The chain uses TRBV5-1 and TRBJ2-3; TRBD2 might be the D (6 bases). Per the germline V gene, CDR1 is SGHRS and CDR2 is YFSETQ. The CDR3 is 15 amino acids. V was pared by 3 bases and J by 2 bases, with 13 bases between. The CDR3 reads CASSSSGTLTDTQYF. The CDR3 region has the DNA TGCGCCAGCAGCTCGTCCGGGACTCTCACAGATACGCAGTATTTT.

The chain recombines TRBV18 with TRBJ2-1; 7 nucleotides match TRBD2. There are 13 residues in the CDR3. Germline loops: CDR1 KGHSH, CDR2 LQKENI. The V segment lost 3 bases and the J segment 10 bases; nucleotides outside the gene matches: 6. Here the CDR3 reads CASSPGAGSEQFF. The CDR3 coding sequence is TGTGCCAGCTCACCGGGAGCGGGGAGCGAGCAGTTCTTC.

The chain carries TRBV19 and TRBJ1-2, with 8 bases fitting TRBD1. Germline CDR1 and CDR2: LNHDA and SQIVND (reference sequence). The CDR3 consists of 14 residues. The ends lost 4 bases at V and 3 bases at J; junction bases unmatched: 4. In nucleotides, the CDR3 is TGTGCCAGTAGTAATCCAGGGGGCGACTATGGCTACACCTTC. Its protein product is CASSNPGGDYGYTF.

V is TRBV6-5 and J is TRBJ2-7, with unresolved D. V lost 5 bases, J lost 2 bases, and 10 bases lay in between. This CDR3 region has 13 residues. Germline V CDR1 and CDR2: MNHEY, SVGAGI. The DNA of the CDR3 is TGTGCCAGCAGTAGAGCCCAGGCCTACGAGCAGTACTTC. Its translation is CASSRAQAYEQYF.

The genes are TRBV12-5 and TRBJ2-7; 12 positions agree with TRBD2. There are 19 residues in the CDR3. Germline V gene lookup returns CDR1 LGHNT and CDR2 FRNRAP. The trim removed 0 bases at V and 1 base at J, leaving 10 bases unmatched. The CDR3 spells CASGLVLRGLAGTSYEQYF. The DNA for the CDR3 is TGTGCTAGTGGTTTGGTACTAAGAGGACTAGCGGGAACGTCCTACGAGCAGTACTTC.

Here the CDR3 reads CASRYKTRDRVIIGYTF. The CDR3 DNA reads as TGTGCAAGTCGTTACAAGACCCGGGACAGGGTAATTATTGGCTACACCTTC. The V and J genes are TRBV12-2 and TRBJ1-2; the D call of TRBD1 is as the table states it, not checked on the DNA. TRBV12-2 represents a pseudogene. This CDR3 has 17 amino acids.

The chain joins TRBV5-6 to TRBJ1-2; D uncertain. CDR3 length: 15 residues. V lost 1 base and J lost 4, with 14 bases in between. Germline CDR1 is SGHDT and CDR2 is YYEEEE. CDR3 coding DNA: TGTGCCAGCAGCTTGCCGGGCTCGCGGGGCTATGGCTACACCTTC. Translating gives CASSLPGSRGYGYTF. Together with reference TRBV5-6 and TRBJ1-2, the CDR3 gives the full variable domain: DAGVTQSPTHLIKTRGQQVTLRCSPKSGHDTVSWYQQALGQGPQFIFQYYEEEERQRGNFPDRFSGHQFPNYSSELNVNALLLGDSALYLCASSLPGSRGYGYTFGSGTRLTVV.

This clone was counted a few times. CDR3 sequence: CSVVGLSTEAFF. As DNA, the CDR3 is TGCAGCGTGGTGGGACTTTCCACTGAAGCTTTCTTT. The chain combines TRBV29-1 with TRBJ1-1; D may be TRBD1 (5 bases). CDR3 length: 12 residues. Per the germline V gene, CDR1 is SQVTM and CDR2 is ANQGSEA. V was shortened by 6 bases and J by 4 bases, with 12 bases between the two germline ends.

V gene TRBV19 combines with J gene TRBJ1-6; maybe TRBD1 (5 bases). CDR1 is LNHDA and CDR2 is SQIVND in the germline V gene (reference sequence). The germline V and J ends were trimmed by 2 bases and 8 bases, with 13 bases remaining between them. The CDR3 contains 15 residues. The CDR3 loop is CASSIRNRIDSPLHF. The CDR3 coding sequence is TGTGCCAGTAGTATAAGAAACAGGATCGATTCACCCCTCCACTTT.

This chain uses TRBV11-3 with TRBJ2-2, with 9 nucleotides matching TRBD1. The V segment lost 3 bases and the J segment 6 bases; nucleotides outside the gene matches: 8. The CDR3 extends over 16 amino acids. Germline values: CDR1 SGHNT, CDR2 YENEEA. CDR3 region: CASSFGTGRGSGELFF. As DNA, the CDR3 is TGTGCCAGCAGCTTCGGGACAGGGAGGGGTTCCGGGGAGCTGTTTTTT.

The chain joins TRBV4-2 to TRBJ2-3, with D possibly being TRBD1 (6 bases). The germline V gene encodes CDR1 LGHNA and CDR2 YNFKEQ. The germline V and J ends were trimmed by 3 bases and 5 bases, with 9 bases remaining between them. The CDR3 runs 13 residues. The CDR3 DNA sequence: TGTGCCAGCAGCCAGGTCAGGGGAGATACGCAGTATTTT. It yields the protein CASSQVRGDTQYF.

The DNA of the CDR3 is TGTGCCACCAGTGATGCCACAGAGAACACCGGGGAGCTGTTTTTT. The encoded protein is CATSDATENTGELFF. The chain recombines TRBV24-1 with TRBJ2-2; D is undetermined. Trimming removed 3 bases from V and 1 base from J, with 8 bases in between. CDR3 length: 15 residues. Germline assignment: CDR1 KGHDR and CDR2 SFDVKD.

The chain has TRBV6-5 and TRBJ1-2; D gene uncertain. V shed 6 bases and J shed 5 bases, with 13 bases lying between them. CDR3 size: 13 residues. The germline V gene encodes CDR1 MNHEY and CDR2 SVGAGI. In DNA form, the CDR3 reads TGTGCCAGCAGGCGCGGGCCGGGGTATGGCTACACCTTC. This encodes CASRRGPGYGYTF.

The count of this clone is one. The V gene is TRBV7-2, the J gene TRBJ1-1, with D unresolved. Trimming stripped 6 bases from V and 3 bases from J, with 5 bases between. The CDR3 is 11 amino acids. Germline V lookup: CDR1 SGHTA, CDR2 FQGNSA. CDR3 loop: CASRYYTEAFF. CDR3 DNA: TGTGCCAGCAGATACTACACTGAAGCTTTCTTT.

The chain uses TRBV19 and TRBJ1-5; 7 positions agree with TRBD1. Germline V gene lookup returns CDR1 LNHDA and CDR2 SQIVND (reference sequence). Trimming took 10 bases from V and 4 from J; bases not matched to a gene: 7. This CDR3 is 13 amino acids long. CDR3 nucleotides: TGTGCCACCACAGACAGGGTGAATCAGCCCCAGCATTTT. Residues: CATTDRVNQPQHF.

The rearrangement uses TRBV20-1 and TRBJ1-2; 7 bases match TRBD1. From germline, CDR1 is DFQATT and CDR2 SNEGSKA (reference sequence). The CDR3 is 16 amino acids. The V gene end was trimmed by 3 bases and the J gene end by 7 bases; junction bases not matched to a gene: 17. CDR3 residues: CSASATMQNRGSGYTF. The CDR3 DNA is TGCAGTGCTAGTGCTACGATGCAGAACAGGGGAAGTGGCTACACCTTC.

The rearrangement uses TRBV30 and TRBJ1-1; no definite D call. The CDR3 has 14 amino acids. Germline loops: CDR1 GTSNPN, CDR2 SVGIG (reference sequence). The V end lost 3 bases, the J end lost 0 bases, and 11 bases lay between the germline ends. The CDR3 protein is CAWRAASLNTEAFF. The CDR3 DNA reads TGTGCCTGGAGAGCGGCCAGTTTGAACACTGAAGCTTTCTTT.

This clone was observed a single time. CDR3: CAWSVSRTGISDTQYF. As DNA, the CDR3 is TGTGCCTGGAGTGTATCTAGGACAGGGATTTCCGATACGCAGTATTTT. The chain carries TRBV30 and TRBJ2-3, with TRBD1 identical over 8 bases. V was pared by 0 bases and J by 6 bases, with 11 bases of the junction left unmatched. From germline, CDR1 is GTSNPN and CDR2 SVGIG (reference sequence). CDR3 size: 16 residues.

This chain links TRBV3-1 (or the pseudogene TRBV3-2) with TRBJ1-1; 9 nucleotides agree with TRBD1. CDR1 is LGHDT and CDR2 is YNNKEL in the germline V gene (reference sequence). The CDR3 is 19 residues long. V trimming: 2 bases; J trimming: 4 bases; junction bases outside the gene matches: 17. CDR3 protein: CASSQLSKILGTGFTEAFF. DNA of the CDR3: TGTGCCAGCAGCCAACTTTCCAAGATACTTGGGACAGGGTTCACTGAAGCTTTCTTT.

This chain uses TRBV2 with TRBJ1-1, with D uncertain. Germline V lookup: CDR1 SNHLY, CDR2 FYNNEI. This CDR3 comprises 15 residues. V lost 7 bases and J 2 bases, leaving 17 bases between the germline ends. The CDR3 nucleotides are TGTGCCAGCAACCCCCGGGATCATACAAACACTGAAGCTTTCTTT. Amino acids: CASNPRDHTNTEAFF.

The chain combines TRBV5-1 with TRBJ2-5; maybe TRBD2 (7 bases). Germline V gives CDR1 SGHRS, CDR2 YFSETQ. The CDR3 has 13 residues. The germline V and J ends were trimmed by 4 bases and 5 bases, with 12 bases remaining between them. CDR3 DNA: TGCGCCAGCAGCGGGGGGGCCCGGGAGACCCAGTACTTC. Its translation: CASSGGARETQYF. Based on the CDR3 plus reference TRBV5-1 and TRBJ2-5, the full variable domain is KAGVTQTPRYLIKTRGQQVTLSCSPISGHRSVSWYQQTPGQGLQFLFEYFSETQRNKGNFPGRFSGRQFSNSRSEMNVSTLELGDSALYLCASSGGARETQYFGPGTRLLVL.

This clone was found once. The V and J genes are TRBV30 and TRBJ2-1; 10 bases are a match to TRBD1. Trimming removed 4 bases from V and 6 bases from J; junction bases left unmatched: 9. Germline CDR1 and CDR2: GTSNPN and SVGIG (reference sequence). This CDR3 has 15 residues. CDR3 protein: CAWTLRDRGFNEQFF. The DNA of the CDR3 is TGTGCCTGGACCCTTCGGGACAGGGGTTTCAATGAGCAGTTCTTC.

The chain is built from TRBV24-1 and TRBJ2-1, with D uncertain. The CDR3 covers 14 residues. CDR1 and CDR2 (germline): KGHDR, SFDVKD. V lost 0 bases and J lost 4, with 6 bases in between. CDR3 loop: CATSDLADYNEQFF. CDR3 coding DNA: TGTGCCACCAGTGATTTGGCAGATTACAATGAGCAGTTCTTC.

The rearrangement joins TRBV9 to TRBJ1-1; D remains unclear. Germline values: CDR1 SGDLS, CDR2 YYNGEE. CDR3 length: 13 residues. V was pared by 0 bases and J by 5 bases, with 8 bases between. The chain's CDR3 is CASSVGGKTEAFF. CDR3 DNA: TGTGCCAGCAGCGTAGGAGGAAAAACTGAAGCTTTCTTT.

Regarding this clone: This same CDR3 is encoded by further DNA sequences in the sample. CDR3 in amino acids: CSADRDTEAFF. The DNA for the CDR3 is TGCAGTGCAGACAGGGACACTGAAGCTTTCTTT. V gene TRBV20-1 combines with J gene TRBJ1-1, with TRBD1 identical over 7 bases. V lost 6 bases and J lost 3; bases outside the gene matches: 1. Per germline, CDR1 DFQATT and CDR2 SNEGSKA (reference sequence). The CDR3 is made up of 11 amino acids.

The rearrangement uses TRBV18 and TRBJ2-7, with D perhaps matching TRBD1 (6 bases). Germline V gives CDR1 KGHSH, CDR2 LQKENI. V was clipped by 1 base and J by 2 bases, with 12 bases between them. The CDR3 sequence is 15 residues long. The CDR3 sequence: CASSPLGTNTYEQYF. The CDR3, as DNA: TGTGCCAGCTCACCACTCGGGACAAACACCTACGAGCAGTACTTC. Full variable domain (rest looked up from reference TRBV18 and TRBJ2-7): NAGVMQNPRHLVRRRGQEARLRCSPMKGHSHVYWYRQLPEEGLKFMVYLQKENIIDESGMPKERFSAEFPKEGPSILRIQQVVRGDSAAYFCASSPLGTNTYEQYFGPGTRLTVT.

Only one count was recorded for this clone. This chain connects TRBV19 to TRBJ1-1, with D possibly being TRBD1 (5 bases). Germline CDR1 is LNHDA and CDR2 is SQIVND (reference sequence). This CDR3 comprises 13 residues. Deletions cut 5 bases from V and 1 base from J, with 8 bases between. Here the CDR3 reads CASSRQRNTEAFF. The CDR3 DNA reads as TGTGCCAGTAGTCGACAGAGGAACACTGAAGCTTTCTTT.

The CDR3 bases are TGTGCCAGTAGTATAGAAGAGGGGGCTAACTATGGCTACACCTTC. This encodes CASSIEEGANYGYTF. The chain has TRBV19 and TRBJ1-2; possibly TRBD1 for D (6 bases). The CDR3 totals 15 residues. V lost 0 bases to trimming and J lost 0 bases, with 8 bases between them. Germline CDR1 and CDR2: LNHDA and SQIVND (reference sequence).